This T cell receptor (beta chain) was identified during a study of OX40 agonist ivuxolimab in advanced cancers. The germline CDR1 and CDR2 sequences are MDHEN and SYDVKM. Trimming removed 5 bases from V and 6 bases from J, with 14 bases in between. The CDR3 runs 14 residues. Measured with immunoSEQ multiplex PCR; TCRdb has only the in-frame clones, and not every one. The sample comprises some 65,000 clones, 87% of which are singletons, and 2% to 2.5% rests with the top ten. This TCR came from an adult with an advanced solid tumor such as melanoma, head and neck, liver or kidney cancer. V and J are TRBV28 and TRBJ1-5; maybe TRBD1 (5 bases). Source: CD4+ or CD8+ T cells sorted from blood, taken in a trial of the OX40 agonist ivuxolimab. CDR3 amino acids: CASSPQGEGQPQHF. The CDR3 DNA sequence: TGTGCCAGCAGTCCCCAGGGAGAAGGTCAGCCCCAGCATTTT.